This T cell receptor beta chain derives from a study of T cell responses to AZD1222 COVID-19 vaccine. The assay was immunoSEQ multiplex PCR, and TCRdb's table has in-frame clones only and misses some. The sample lists 150,000 or so clones, about 90% seen once, with about 1.5% in the top ten. Comments on this clone: Antigen unknown.

Study conclusions and caveats: White British people made up most donors, females outnumbered males, and clonal diversity was possibly underestimated. Unmutated variant regions are reportedly the target of nearly half of TCRs that are spike-specific. Along spike, vaccine-associated CD4 TCRs were found throughout, with dominance at 160-218 and 743-854.

CDR1 and CDR2 from the germline V gene are SEHNR and FQNEAQ (reference sequence). CDR3 size: 16 residues. Deletions cut 5 bases from V and 1 base from J, with 17 bases between. This sample comprised peripheral blood, obtained on day 0 of AZD1222 vaccination. The rearrangement uses TRBV7-9 and TRBJ2-5; perhaps TRBD2 as D (6 bases). The TCR originated in an adult in good health. This chain's CDR3 is CASSRREHSFQETQYF. The CDR3 coding sequence is TGTGCCAGCAGCCGACGGGAGCATAGTTTCCAAGAGACCCAGTACTTC.